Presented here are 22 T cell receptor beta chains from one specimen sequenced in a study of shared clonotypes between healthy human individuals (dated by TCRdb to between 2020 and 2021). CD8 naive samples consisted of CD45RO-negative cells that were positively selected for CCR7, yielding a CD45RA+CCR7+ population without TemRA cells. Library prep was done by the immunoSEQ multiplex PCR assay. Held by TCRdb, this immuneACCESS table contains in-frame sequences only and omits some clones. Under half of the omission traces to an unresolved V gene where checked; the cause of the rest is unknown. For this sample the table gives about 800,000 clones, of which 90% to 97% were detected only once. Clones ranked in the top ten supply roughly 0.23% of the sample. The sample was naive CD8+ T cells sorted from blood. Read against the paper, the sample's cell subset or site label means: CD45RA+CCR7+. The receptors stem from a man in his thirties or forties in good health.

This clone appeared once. The CDR3 reads CASSSLVGESRFYEQYF. The CDR3 DNA reads TGTGCCAGCAGCTCCCTCGTGGGGGAGTCCCGGTTCTACGAGCAGTACTTC. The chain carries TRBV7-9 and TRBJ2-7; perhaps D is TRBD1 or TRBD2 (5 bases each). V lost 4 bases, J lost 3 bases, and 22 bases lay in between. CDR1 and CDR2 from the germline V gene are SEHNR and FQNEAQ (reference sequence). The CDR3 extends over 17 amino acids.

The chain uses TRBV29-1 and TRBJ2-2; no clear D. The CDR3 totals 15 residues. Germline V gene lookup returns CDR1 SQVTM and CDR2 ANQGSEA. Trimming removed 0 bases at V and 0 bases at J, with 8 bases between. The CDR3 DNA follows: TGCAGCGTTGAAGATCTCGGTTCGAACACCGGGGAGCTGTTTTTT. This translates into CSVEDLGSNTGELFF.

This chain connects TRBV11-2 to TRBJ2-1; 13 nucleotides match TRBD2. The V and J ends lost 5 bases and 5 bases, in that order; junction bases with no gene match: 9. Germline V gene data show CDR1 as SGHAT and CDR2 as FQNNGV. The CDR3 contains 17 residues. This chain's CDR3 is CASSGRTSGSKHNEQFF. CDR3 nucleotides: TGTGCCAGCAGCGGGCGGACTAGCGGGAGTAAACACAATGAGCAGTTCTTC.

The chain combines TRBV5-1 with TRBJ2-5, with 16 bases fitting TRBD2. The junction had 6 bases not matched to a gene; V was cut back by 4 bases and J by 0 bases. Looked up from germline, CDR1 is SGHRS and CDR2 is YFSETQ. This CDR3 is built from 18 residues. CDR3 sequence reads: CASSPGTSGRGYQETQYF. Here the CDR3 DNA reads TGCGCCAGCAGCCCGGGGACTAGCGGGAGGGGATACCAAGAGACCCAGTACTTC. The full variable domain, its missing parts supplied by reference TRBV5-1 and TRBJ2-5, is KAGVTQTPRYLIKTRGQQVTLSCSPISGHRSVSWYQQTPGQGLQFLFEYFSETQRNKGNFPGRFSGRQFSNSRSEMNVSTLELGDSALYLCASSPGTSGRGYQETQYFGPGTRLLVL.

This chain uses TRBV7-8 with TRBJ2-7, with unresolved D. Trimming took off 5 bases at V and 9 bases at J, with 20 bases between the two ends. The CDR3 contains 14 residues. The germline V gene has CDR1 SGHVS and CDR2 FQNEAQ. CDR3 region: CASSPGPDPTGQYF. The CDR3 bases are TGTGCCAGCAGCCCCGGGCCTGACCCTACGGGGCAGTACTTC.

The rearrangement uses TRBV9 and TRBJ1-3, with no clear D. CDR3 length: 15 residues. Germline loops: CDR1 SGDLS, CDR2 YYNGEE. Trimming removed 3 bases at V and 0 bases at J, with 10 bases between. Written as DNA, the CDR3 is TGTGCCAGCAGCGAGGAGTGGGTCTCTGGAAACACCATATATTTT. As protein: CASSEEWVSGNTIYF.

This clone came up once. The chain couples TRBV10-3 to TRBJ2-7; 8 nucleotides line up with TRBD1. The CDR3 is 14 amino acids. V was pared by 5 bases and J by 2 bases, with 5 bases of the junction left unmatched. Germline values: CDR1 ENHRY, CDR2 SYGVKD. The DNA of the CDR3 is TGTGCCATCAGTCACGGACAGGGAACCTACGAGCAGTACTTC. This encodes CAISHGQGTYEQYF.

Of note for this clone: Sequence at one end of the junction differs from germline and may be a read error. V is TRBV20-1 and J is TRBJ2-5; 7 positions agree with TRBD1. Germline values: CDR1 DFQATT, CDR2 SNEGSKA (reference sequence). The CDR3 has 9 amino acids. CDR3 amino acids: CSANPDRDF. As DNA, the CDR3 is TGCAGTGCTAACCCCGACAGGGACTTC.

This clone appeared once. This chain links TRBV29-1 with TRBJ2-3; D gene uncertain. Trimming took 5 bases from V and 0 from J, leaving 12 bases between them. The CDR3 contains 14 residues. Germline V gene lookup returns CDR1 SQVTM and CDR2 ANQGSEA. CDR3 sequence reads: CSVSPLPSTDTQYF. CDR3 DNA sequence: TGCAGCGTTTCCCCCCTTCCTAGCACAGATACGCAGTATTTT.

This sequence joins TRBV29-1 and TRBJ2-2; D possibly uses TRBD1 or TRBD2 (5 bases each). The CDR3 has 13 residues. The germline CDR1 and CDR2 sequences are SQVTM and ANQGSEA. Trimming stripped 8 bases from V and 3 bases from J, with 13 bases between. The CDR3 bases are TGCAGCTCCTCCTTGGGGGACACCGGGGAGCTGTTTTTT. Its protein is CSSSLGDTGELFF.

CDR3 DNA: TGTGCCAGCAGCTTAGAGGGACAGGGGGTGAGGAACACTGAAGCTTTCTTT. It is translated as CASSLEGQGVRNTEAFF. The chain employs TRBV11-2 and TRBJ1-1, with TRBD1 matching 11 bases. The length of the CDR3 is 17 residues. Germline assignment: CDR1 SGHAT and CDR2 FQNNGV. V gave up 0 bases and J gave up 1 base; unmatched junction bases: 4.

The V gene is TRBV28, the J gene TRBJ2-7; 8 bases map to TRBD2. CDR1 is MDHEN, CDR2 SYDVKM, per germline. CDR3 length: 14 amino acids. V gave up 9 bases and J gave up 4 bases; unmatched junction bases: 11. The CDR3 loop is CASNPGTRLYEQYF. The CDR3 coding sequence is TGTGCCAGTAACCCCGGGACTAGATTGTACGAGCAGTACTTC.

The CDR3 spells CASSLSRTEAFF. CDR3 DNA sequence: TGCGCCAGCAGCTTGTCCCGGACTGAAGCTTTCTTT. This chain uses TRBV5-1 with TRBJ1-1; D unresolved. V lost 1 base and J 5 bases, leaving 6 bases between the germline ends. Germline V gene data show CDR1 as SGHRS and CDR2 as YFSETQ. The CDR3 runs to 12 residues.

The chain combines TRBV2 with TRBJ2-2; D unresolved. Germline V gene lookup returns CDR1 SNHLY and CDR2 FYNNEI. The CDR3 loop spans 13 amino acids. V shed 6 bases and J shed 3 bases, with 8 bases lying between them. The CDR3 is CASRAGYTGELFF. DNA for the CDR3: TGTGCCAGCAGGGCAGGCTACACCGGGGAGCTGTTTTTT.

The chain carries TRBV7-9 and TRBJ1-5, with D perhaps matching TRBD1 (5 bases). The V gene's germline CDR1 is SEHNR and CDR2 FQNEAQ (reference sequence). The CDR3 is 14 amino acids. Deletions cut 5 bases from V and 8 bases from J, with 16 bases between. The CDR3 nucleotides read TGTGCCAGCAGCCCCGGACACGGACTTGAGCCCCAGCATTTT. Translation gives CASSPGHGLEPQHF.

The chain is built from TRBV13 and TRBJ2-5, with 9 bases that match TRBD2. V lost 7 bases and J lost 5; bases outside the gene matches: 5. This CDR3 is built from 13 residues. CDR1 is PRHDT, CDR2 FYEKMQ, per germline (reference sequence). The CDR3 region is CASNSGSQETQYF. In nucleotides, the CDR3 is TGTGCCAGCAATAGCGGGAGCCAGGAGACCCAGTACTTC.

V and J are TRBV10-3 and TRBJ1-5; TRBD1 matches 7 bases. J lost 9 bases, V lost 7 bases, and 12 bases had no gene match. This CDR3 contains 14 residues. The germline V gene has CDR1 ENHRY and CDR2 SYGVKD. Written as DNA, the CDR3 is TGTGCCATCAACCCTACGACAGGGCCAGCGCCCCAGCATTTT. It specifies CAINPTTGPAPQHF.

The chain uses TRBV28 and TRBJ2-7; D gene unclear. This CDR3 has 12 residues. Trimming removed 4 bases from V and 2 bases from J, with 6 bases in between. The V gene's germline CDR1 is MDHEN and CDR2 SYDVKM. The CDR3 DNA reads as TGTGCCAGCAGTTACAGTGCCTACGAGCAGTACTTC. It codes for CASSYSAYEQYF.

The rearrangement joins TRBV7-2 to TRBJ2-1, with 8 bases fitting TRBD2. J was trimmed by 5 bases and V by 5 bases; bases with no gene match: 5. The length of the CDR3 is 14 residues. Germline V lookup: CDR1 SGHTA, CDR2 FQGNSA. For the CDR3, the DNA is TGTGCCAGCAGCGAACTAGCGGACAACAATGAGCAGTTCTTC. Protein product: CASSELADNNEQFF.

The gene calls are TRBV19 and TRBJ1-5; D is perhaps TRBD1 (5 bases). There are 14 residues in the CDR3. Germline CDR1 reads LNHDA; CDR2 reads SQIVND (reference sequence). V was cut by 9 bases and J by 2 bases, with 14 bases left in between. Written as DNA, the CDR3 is TGTGCCAGCCACCCTGGGGGTGGCAATCAGCCCCAGCATTTT. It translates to CASHPGGGNQPQHF.

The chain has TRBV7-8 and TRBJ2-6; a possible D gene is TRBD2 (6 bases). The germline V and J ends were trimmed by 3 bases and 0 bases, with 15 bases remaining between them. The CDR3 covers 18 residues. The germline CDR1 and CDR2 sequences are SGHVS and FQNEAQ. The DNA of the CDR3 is TGTGCCAGCAGCTTGCCCGGGGGACCGTTCTCTGGGGCCAACGTCCTGACTTTC. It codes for CASSLPGGPFSGANVLTF.

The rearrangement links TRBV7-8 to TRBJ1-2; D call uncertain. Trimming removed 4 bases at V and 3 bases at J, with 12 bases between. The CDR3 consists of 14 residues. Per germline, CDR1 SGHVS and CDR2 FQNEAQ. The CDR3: CASSSSSSYYGYTF. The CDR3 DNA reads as TGTGCCAGCAGCTCCTCGAGCTCGTACTATGGCTACACCTTC. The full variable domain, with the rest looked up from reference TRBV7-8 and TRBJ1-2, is GAGVSQSPRYKVAKRGQDVALRCDPISGHVSLFWYQQALGQGPEFLTYFQNEAQLDKSGLPSDRFFAERPEGSVSTLKIQRTQQEDSAVYLCASSSSSSYYGYTFGSGTRLTVV.